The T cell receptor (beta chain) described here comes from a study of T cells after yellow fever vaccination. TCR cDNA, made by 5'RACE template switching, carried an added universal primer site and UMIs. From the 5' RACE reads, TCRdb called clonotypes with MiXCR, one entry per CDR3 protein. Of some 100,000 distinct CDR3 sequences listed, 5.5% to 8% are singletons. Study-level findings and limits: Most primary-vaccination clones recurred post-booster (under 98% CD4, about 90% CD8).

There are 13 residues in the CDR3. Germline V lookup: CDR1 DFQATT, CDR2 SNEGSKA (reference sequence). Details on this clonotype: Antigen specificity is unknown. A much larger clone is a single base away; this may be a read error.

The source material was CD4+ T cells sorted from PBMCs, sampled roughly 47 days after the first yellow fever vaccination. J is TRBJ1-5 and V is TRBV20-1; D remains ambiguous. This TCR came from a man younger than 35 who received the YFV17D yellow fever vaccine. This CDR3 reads CSARDRINQPQPF. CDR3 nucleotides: TGCAGTGCTAGAGACAGGATCAATCAGCCCCAGCCTTTT.